The 5 T cell receptor beta chains below were found in one sample sequenced in a study of identical twins. In TCRdb, the 5' RACE reads were re-called with MiXCR into one record per CDR3 protein. The data show under 350,000 distinct CDR3 sequences, 8% to 9.5% seen once. Separately, the same data were catalogued under a study of yellow fever vaccine responses in identical twins.

The material sequenced was CD8+ T cells sorted from blood. The receptors stem from a woman under 30 in good health.

The chain has TRBV27 and TRBJ2-7, with D perhaps given as TRBD1 or TRBD2 (6 bases each). This CDR3 comprises 17 residues. The germline V gene encodes CDR1 MNHEY and CDR2 SMNVEV (reference sequence). V lost 5 bases and J 4 bases, leaving 24 bases between the germline ends. CDR3: CASSTFYPAQGGYEQYF. The CDR3 region has the DNA TGTGCCAGCAGTACCTTCTACCCCGCCCAAGGGGGGTACGAGCAGTACTTC.

The chain is built from TRBV4-2 and TRBJ2-1; the match to TRBD2 covers 8 bases. Germline V gives CDR1 LGHNA, CDR2 YNFKEQ. V shed 1 base, J shed 10 bases, and the junction held 15 bases outside the gene matches. This CDR3 is built from 17 residues. The CDR3 is CASSQVLAEPAQGEQFF. CDR3 DNA sequence: TGTGCCAGCAGCCAAGTACTAGCGGAACCGGCGCAGGGGGAGCAGTTCTTC.

V and J are TRBV10-1 and TRBJ1-2, with TRBD1 matching 7 bases. Germline lookup yields CDR1 WNHNN and CDR2 SYGVQD (reference sequence). The CDR3 spans 15 residues. Losses at the gene ends were 5 bases for V and 4 bases for J; bases not matched to a gene: 10. As DNA, the CDR3 is TGCGCCAGCAGTCTCAACGGGACAGTATGCTATGGCTACACCTTC. Its protein product is CASSLNGTVCYGYTF.

In its sample, this clonotype was seen a few times. This chain joins TRBV7-9 and TRBJ2-1; 10 bases match TRBD1. The CDR3 totals 13 residues. Germline-derived CDR1 and CDR2 are SEHNR and FQNEAQ (reference sequence). The V and J ends lost 6 bases and 6 bases, in that order; junction bases with no gene match: 2. The CDR3 DNA reads TGTGCCAGCAGTGGACAGGGGGGCAATGAGCAGTTCTTC. As protein: CASSGQGGNEQFF.

Only a few counts were recorded for this clonotype. The chain has TRBV2 and TRBJ2-7; D is ambiguous. Germline CDR1 is SNHLY and CDR2 is FYNNEI. This CDR3 is built from 13 residues. V lost 6 bases and J lost 1, with 10 bases in between. CDR3 region: CASRRRRSYEQYF. CDR3 DNA sequence: TGTGCCAGCAGACGCAGAAGGTCCTACGAGCAGTACTTC.